One sample yielded the 32 T cell receptor beta chains listed below, sequenced in a study of blood T cell repertoires in COVID-19 (dated by TCRdb to the early 2020s). The method behind the library was the immunoSEQ multiplex PCR assay. This is the immuneACCESS table as TCRdb keeps it, with only in-frame sequences that have V and J called. A part of the clones is gone; compared with another copy, unresolved V genes explain less than half, and the rest is unexplained. In all, the sample holds about 160,000 clones, and around 86% of those were seen once. Of the sample, approximately 13% falls within the top ten clones. The specimen was peripheral blood. The receptor set was obtained from a man aged 70-80 years who had recovered from COVID-19.

The J gene is TRBJ2-1, the V gene TRBV4-3; TRBD2 matches 9 bases. The CDR3 is 14 amino acids. The V segment lost 1 base and the J segment 10 bases; nucleotides outside the gene matches: 5. Looked up from germline, CDR1 is LGHNA and CDR2 is YSLEER. CDR3 nucleotide sequence: TGCGCCAGCAGCCAAGGGCGACTAGCGGCAGAGCAGTTCTTC. This codes for CASSQGRLAAEQFF.

This chain links TRBV20-1 with TRBJ1-2; D gene unclear. Germline assignment: CDR1 DFQATT and CDR2 SNEGSKA (reference sequence). This CDR3 is built from 13 residues. The ends were cut back, 3 bases at V and 7 bases at J, with 15 bases in the middle. The CDR3: CSASLDYRLGYTF. The CDR3 region has the DNA TGCAGTGCTAGTTTGGACTACCGGCTTGGCTACACCTTC.

The chain couples TRBV10-1 to TRBJ2-7, with TRBD2 identical over 7 bases. The V segment lost 10 bases and the J segment 6 bases; nucleotides outside the gene matches: 9. CDR3 length: 12 amino acids. In germline, CDR1 is WNHNN, CDR2 SYGVQD (reference sequence). The chain's CDR3 is CATSGREIEQYF. The CDR3 bases are TGCGCCACTTCAGGGCGGGAGATCGAGCAGTACTTC.

The chain recombines TRBV27 with TRBJ2-1; 9 nucleotides agree with TRBD1. The ends lost 3 bases at V and 9 bases at J; junction bases unmatched: 9. The germline CDR1 and CDR2 sequences are MNHEY and SMNVEV (reference sequence). This CDR3 comprises 15 residues. The CDR3 is CASSLSETGGFEQFF. Here the CDR3 DNA reads TGTGCCAGCAGTTTGTCCGAGACAGGGGGTTTTGAGCAGTTCTTC.

The chain carries TRBV29-1 and TRBJ2-3; TRBD1 might be the D (6 bases). CDR3 length equals 15 residues. The V gene lost 8 bases and the J gene lost 0 bases, with 18 bases spanning the gap. Germline CDR1 and CDR2: SQVTM and ANQGSEA. The CDR3 coding sequence is TGCAGCTACTCACCAGGGACAACTAGCACAGATACGCAGTATTTT. Protein sequence: CSYSPGTTSTDTQYF.

The chain carries TRBV5-6 and TRBJ1-1; possible D gene TRBD1, 5 bases. In germline, CDR1 is SGHDT, CDR2 YYEEEE. The germline V and J ends were trimmed by 4 bases and 1 base, with 14 bases remaining between them. The CDR3 loop spans 15 amino acids. The CDR3 loop is CASSLEPGGNTEAFF. In DNA, the CDR3 is TGTGCCAGCAGCCTAGAACCGGGGGGGAACACTGAAGCTTTCTTT.

The chain has TRBV9 and TRBJ1-6; perhaps TRBD1 as D (6 bases). The length of the CDR3 is 16 residues. Germline V gene lookup returns CDR1 SGDLS and CDR2 YYNGEE. V was pared by 4 bases and J by 10 bases, with 21 bases between. CDR3 sequence reads: CASSPRQDREGSPLHF. CDR3 bases: TGTGCCAGCAGCCCGCGACAGGACCGTGAGGGGTCACCCCTCCACTTT.

The chain is built from TRBV29-1 and TRBJ1-5; the D gene is possibly TRBD1 (5 bases). The CDR3 contains 11 residues. Germline loops: CDR1 SQVTM, CDR2 ANQGSEA. V lost 6 bases, J lost 3 bases, and 6 bases lay in between. This CDR3 is CSVGDNQPQHF. The CDR3 DNA sequence: TGCAGCGTAGGGGACAATCAGCCCCAGCATTTT.

The chain has TRBV25-1 and TRBJ2-1; D may be TRBD2 (7 bases). CDR1 and CDR2 from the germline V gene are MGHDK and SYGVNS. V was shortened by 5 bases and J by 12 bases, with 20 bases between the two germline ends. CDR3 length equals 14 residues. CDR3 DNA: TGTGCCAGCAGTCCTCCCGGGGGAGGGGGTGCGCAGTTCTTC. Protein: CASSPPGGGGAQFF.

The chain combines TRBV3-1 (or the pseudogene TRBV3-2) with TRBJ2-7, with 7 bases matching TRBD1. The CDR3 totals 15 residues. The V gene end was trimmed by 4 bases and the J gene end by 0 bases; junction bases not matched to a gene: 6. The V gene's germline CDR1 is LGHDT and CDR2 YNNKEL (reference sequence). The CDR3 loop reads CASSPTGTDSYEQYF. In nucleotides, the CDR3 is TGTGCCAGCAGCCCGACCGGGACAGACTCCTACGAGCAGTACTTC.

The chain employs TRBV7-2 and TRBJ1-2; 9 nucleotides match TRBD1. CDR1 is SGHTA, CDR2 FQGNSA, per germline. The ends lost 5 bases at V and 8 bases at J; junction bases unmatched: 6. This CDR3 region has 13 residues. The CDR3 region has the DNA TGTGCCAGCAGCCCGGGACAGGGAGGCGGCTACACCTTC. Protein sequence: CASSPGQGGGYTF.

The chain uses TRBV3-1 (or the pseudogene TRBV3-2) and TRBJ2-7; 7 nucleotides align to TRBD1. The CDR3 loop spans 21 amino acids. V was pared by 4 bases and J by 4 bases, with 28 bases of the junction left unmatched. CDR1 is LGHDT and CDR2 is YNNKEL in the germline V gene (reference sequence). The CDR3: CASSRITSGQDHPWSPYEQYF. In DNA form, the CDR3 reads TGTGCCAGCAGCCGAATAACCTCAGGACAGGACCATCCGTGGTCACCATACGAGCAGTACTTC.

This clone came up a few times. The chain combines TRBV3-1 (or the pseudogene TRBV3-2) with TRBJ1-3, with TRBD1 as a possible D gene (6 bases). The CDR3 spans 16 residues. V dropped 4 bases and J dropped 0 bases, with 13 bases sitting between them. Per germline, CDR1 LGHDT and CDR2 YNNKEL (reference sequence). The CDR3 loop reads CASSLGQSYSGNTIYF. The CDR3 region has the DNA TGTGCCAGCAGCCTCGGACAGTCGTACTCTGGAAACACCATATATTTT.

This clone occurred a few times. J is TRBJ2-3 and V is TRBV7-2; 11 bases fit TRBD2. The CDR3 extends over 16 amino acids. Germline values: CDR1 SGHTA, CDR2 FQGNSA. The J segment lost 2 bases and the V segment lost 6 bases, leaving 7 bases of the junction unmatched. The CDR3: CASSPTSGMSTDTQYF. In DNA form, the CDR3 reads TGTGCCAGCAGTCCGACTAGCGGGATGTCCACAGATACGCAGTATTTT.

This chain joins TRBV10-3 and TRBJ2-7, with D possibly matching TRBD1 (6 bases). Germline V gene sequence: CDR1 ENHRY, CDR2 SYGVKD. Deletions cut 3 bases from V and 3 bases from J, with 15 bases between. This CDR3 region has 15 residues. CDR3 coding DNA: TGTGCCATCAGTGACGGGCCGGGCAGGGGCTACGAGCAGTACTTC. This codes for CAISDGPGRGYEQYF.

The chain joins TRBV4-2 to TRBJ2-1, with a tentative D call TRBD2 (5 bases). Germline CDR1 reads LGHNA; CDR2 reads YNFKEQ. The CDR3 sequence is 17 residues long. The V gene lost 3 bases and the J gene lost 0 bases, with 15 bases spanning the gap. The chain's CDR3 is CASSQYQGTSSYNEQFF. The CDR3 bases are TGTGCCAGCAGCCAGTACCAAGGTACTAGCTCCTACAATGAGCAGTTCTTC.

The rearrangement joins TRBV12-3 or TRBV12-4 to TRBJ1-1; D remains unclear. V lost 4 bases and J 0 bases, leaving 6 bases between the germline ends. The CDR3 length is 13 residues. The CDR3 loop is CASSSELNTEAFF. The CDR3 region has the DNA TGTGCCAGCAGTTCGGAGTTGAACACTGAAGCTTTCTTT.

Regarding this clone: Other nucleotide sequences from this sample produce the same CDR3. The V and J genes are TRBV19 and TRBJ1-5; 9 bases are a match to TRBD1. The CDR3 is 13 amino acids. Germline CDR1 is LNHDA and CDR2 is SQIVND (reference sequence). Trimming took 6 bases from V and 5 from J; bases not matched to a gene: 2. CDR3 protein: CASRDRGDQPQHF. Here the CDR3 DNA reads TGTGCCAGTAGAGACAGGGGGGATCAGCCCCAGCATTTT.

This chain joins TRBV19 and TRBJ2-1; D remains ambiguous. CDR1 and CDR2 from the germline V gene are LNHDA and SQIVND (reference sequence). The V end lost 5 bases, the J end lost 4 bases, and 9 bases lay between the germline ends. CDR3 length equals 13 residues. The CDR3 DNA reads TGTGCCAGTAGTCGGCTAGATTACAATGAGCAGTTCTTC. Amino acids: CASSRLDYNEQFF.

This sequence joins TRBV5-1 and TRBJ2-1; 8 nucleotides match TRBD1. The CDR3 is 16 amino acids. Germline assignment: CDR1 SGHRS and CDR2 YFSETQ. Trimming took 4 bases from V and 4 from J; bases not matched to a gene: 10. CDR3 bases: TGCGCCAGCAGCCTACAGGGGGGATCTTTTTACAATGAGCAGTTCTTC. It is translated as CASSLQGGSFYNEQFF.

V gene TRBV7-9 combines with J gene TRBJ2-1; 9 nucleotides match TRBD2. The CDR3 is 12 residues long. V lost 11 bases and J lost 2; bases outside the gene matches: 1. The germline V gene has CDR1 SEHNR and CDR2 FQNEAQ (reference sequence). DNA of the CDR3: TGTGCCGGGACTAGCACCTACAATGAGCAGTTCTTC. Translating it yields CAGTSTYNEQFF. The whole variable domain, filled in from reference TRBV7-9 and TRBJ2-1, reads DTGVSQNPRHKITKRGQNVTFRCDPISEHNRLYWYRQTLGQGPEFLTYFQNEAQLEKSRLLSDRFSAERPKGSFSTLEIQRTEQGDSAMYLCAGTSTYNEQFFGPGTRLTVL.

The J gene is TRBJ1-5, the V gene TRBV10-3; no firm D call. CDR3 size: 13 residues. Germline lookup yields CDR1 ENHRY and CDR2 SYGVKD. The V gene lost 5 bases and the J gene lost 0 bases, with 5 bases spanning the gap. Written as DNA, the CDR3 is TGTGCCATCAGTACAGATAGCAATCAGCCCCAGCATTTT. This codes for CAISTDSNQPQHF.

The chain carries TRBV27 and TRBJ2-7; possibly TRBD1 for D (6 bases). The germline V gene encodes CDR1 MNHEY and CDR2 SMNVEV (reference sequence). This CDR3 has 14 amino acids. V lost 6 bases and J 2 bases, leaving 14 bases between the germline ends. The CDR3 loop is CASRSTTGAYEQYF. CDR3 sequence (DNA): TGTGCCAGCAGATCGACGACAGGAGCCTACGAGCAGTACTTC.

This clone was detected only once. The chain joins TRBV19 to TRBJ2-2; D not certain. In germline, CDR1 is LNHDA, CDR2 SQIVND (reference sequence). The V end lost 6 bases, the J end lost 0 bases, and 11 bases lay between the germline ends. The CDR3 contains 15 residues. DNA for the CDR3: TGTGCCAGTAGCTCTCTCGGAGCGAACACCGGGGAGCTGTTTTTT. Encoded protein: CASSSLGANTGELFF.

Concerning this clone itself: The germline gene is not matched at one end of the junction; a read error may be the cause. The rearrangement joins TRBV14 to TRBJ1-3, with 8 bases aligning to TRBD1. The CDR3 loop spans 16 amino acids. Germline-derived CDR1 and CDR2 are SGHDN and FVKESK. The DNA of the CDR3 is TGTGCCAGCAGCCCTTGGGACAGGAACTCTAGAAACACCATATATTTT. Its protein is CASSPWDRNSRNTIYF.

The chain joins TRBV7-6 to TRBJ2-2, with 11 bases lining up with TRBD2. CDR3 length equals 16 residues. V gave up 4 bases and J gave up 3 bases; unmatched junction bases: 4. CDR1 and CDR2 from the germline V gene are SGHVS and FNYEAQ. In DNA, the CDR3 is TGTGCCAGCAGCTCCCTAGCGGGAGGAGACACCGGGGAGCTGTTTTTT. This sequence encodes CASSSLAGGDTGELFF.

The rearrangement joins TRBV3-1 (or the pseudogene TRBV3-2) to TRBJ1-2; perhaps TRBD1 as D (6 bases). Deletions cut 1 base from V and 3 bases from J, with 6 bases between. The V gene's germline CDR1 is LGHDT and CDR2 YNNKEL (reference sequence). This CDR3 is built from 13 residues. The CDR3, as DNA: TGTGCCAGCAGCCAAGGACAGGACTATGGCTACACCTTC. It is translated as CASSQGQDYGYTF.

J is TRBJ2-7 and V is TRBV2; tentative D call: TRBD2 (5 bases). The germline CDR1 and CDR2 sequences are SNHLY and FYNNEI. Trimming stripped 6 bases from V and 3 bases from J, with 9 bases between. The CDR3 is made up of 12 amino acids. The CDR3 DNA is TGTGCCAGCAGGGCCGAGGGCTACGAGCAGTACTTC. It is translated as CASRAEGYEQYF.

This clone was seen ten or more times. The J gene is TRBJ1-6, the V gene TRBV11-2; 10 nucleotides line up with TRBD1. V dropped 0 bases and J dropped 7; count of bases not matched to a gene: 0. The germline V gene has CDR1 SGHAT and CDR2 FQNNGV. The CDR3 consists of 15 residues. The CDR3 loop is CASSLETGGNSPLHF. The DNA for the CDR3 is TGTGCCAGCAGCTTAGAGACAGGGGGCAATTCACCCCTCCACTTT.

This sequence joins TRBV5-4 and TRBJ2-5; maybe TRBD2 (6 bases). The CDR3 consists of 16 residues. Germline CDR1 is SGHNT and CDR2 is YYREEE (reference sequence). V shed 5 bases and J shed 0 bases, with 17 bases lying between them. The CDR3 DNA reads TGTGCCAGCAGACCGGGGGAGGTGGCGGACCAAGAGACCCAGTACTTC. The encoded protein is CASRPGEVADQETQYF.

The rearrangement joins TRBV6-1 to TRBJ2-1; D unclear. Germline CDR1 reads MNHNS; CDR2 reads SASEGT. V lost 1 base to trimming and J lost 0 bases, with 10 bases between them. The CDR3 loop spans 16 amino acids. In DNA, the CDR3 is TGTGCCAGCAGTGAAGAGTTGGGCATCTCCTACAATGAGCAGTTCTTC. This translates into CASSEELGISYNEQFF.

The chain couples TRBV28 to TRBJ2-7; 10 positions agree with TRBD2. The CDR3 extends over 17 amino acids. J gave up 1 base and V 4 bases, and 10 bases lay outside the gene matches. Per germline, CDR1 MDHEN and CDR2 SYDVKM. CDR3: CASSSNSGRIRSYEQYF. The CDR3 DNA follows: TGTGCCAGCAGTTCGAATAGCGGGAGGATCAGGTCCTACGAGCAGTACTTC.